This T cell receptor (beta chain) was obtained from a study of blood T cells in healthy people across ages. Study outcomes and limitations: In these data, TCR beta diversity tracked strongly with naive T cell percentage.

The germline gives CDR1 MNHEY, CDR2 SVGAGI. The V segment lost 2 bases and the J segment 3 bases; nucleotides outside the gene matches: 4. This CDR3 has 15 amino acids. The authors ran a second PCR of roughly 6 to 12 cycles using a sample-barcoded 5' primer and a J-beta primer mix. From the 5' RACE reads, TCRdb called clonotypes with MiXCR, one entry per CDR3 protein. The sample lists 1.5 million to 2 million distinct CDR3 sequences; about 49% were seen once. The table lists this clonotype with a few counts. The antigen remains unidentified. J is TRBJ2-7 and V is TRBV6-5, with 10 bases lining up with TRBD2. The clonotype originates from a woman in her thirties or forties in good health. Sequenced input: blood. The CDR3 protein is CASSYEASGGYEQYF. The CDR3 region has the DNA TGTGCCAGCAGTTACGAGGCTAGCGGGGGCTACGAGCAGTACTTC.